This TCR beta chain emerged from a study of OX40 agonist ivuxolimab in advanced cancers. Concerning this clone itself: Its specificity is not known.

Here immunoSEQ multiplex PCR was the method, and the copy in TCRdb shows in-frame clones only, minus some. The sample has tens of thousands of clones, roughly nine tenths seen once; the top ten hold 12%. Findings and limits, study-wide: Researchers report that CD8+ T cells had, on average, more expanded clones than CD4+. By week 6 at 0.1 to 3.0 mg/kg, blood CD4+ and CD8+ T cells had expanded clonally.

With baseline, cycle 4 day 1, and cycle 7 day 1 as timepoints, blood was sampled. This material consisted of CD4+ or CD8+ T cells sorted from blood, taken in a trial of the OX40 agonist ivuxolimab. The receptor was derived from an adult with an advanced solid tumor such as melanoma, head and neck, liver or kidney cancer.

This chain's CDR3 is CASSLSLLPGKFLYNSPLHF. CDR3 nucleotide sequence: TGTGCCAGCAGTTTATCACTCCTGCCAGGGAAATTTCTCTATAATTCACCCCTCCACTTT. The chain couples TRBV27 to TRBJ1-6, with D possibly TRBD1 on 5 matching bases. The CDR3 has 20 amino acids. The V end lost 0 bases, the J end lost 3 bases, and 21 bases lay between the germline ends. CDR1 MNHEY and CDR2 SMNVEV come from the germline V gene (reference sequence).